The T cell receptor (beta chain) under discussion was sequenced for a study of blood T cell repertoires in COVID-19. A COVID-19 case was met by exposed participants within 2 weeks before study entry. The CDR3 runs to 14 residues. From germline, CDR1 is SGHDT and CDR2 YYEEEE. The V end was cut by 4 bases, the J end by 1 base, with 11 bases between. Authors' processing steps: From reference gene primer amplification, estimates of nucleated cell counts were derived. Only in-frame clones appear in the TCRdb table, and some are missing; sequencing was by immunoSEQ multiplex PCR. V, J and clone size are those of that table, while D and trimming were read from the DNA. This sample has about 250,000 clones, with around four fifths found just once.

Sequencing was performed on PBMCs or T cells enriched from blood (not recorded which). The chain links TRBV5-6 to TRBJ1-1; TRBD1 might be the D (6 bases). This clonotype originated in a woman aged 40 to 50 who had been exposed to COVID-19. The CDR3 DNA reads TGTGCCAGCAGCCTGGACAGAGAGAACACTGAAGCTTTCTTT. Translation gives CASSLDRENTEAFF.